This T cell receptor beta chain emerged from a study of blood T cell repertoires in COVID-19. The CDR3 loop spans 14 amino acids. Germline CDR1 is LNHDA and CDR2 is SQIVND (reference sequence). V was cut by 5 bases and J by 1 base, with 11 bases left in between. Clones were sequenced by immunoSEQ multiplex PCR, and TCRdb holds only the in-frame ones, with some missing. The data show about 49,000 clones, with roughly 82% seen just once and about 2.9% held by the top ten. The gene calls are TRBV19 and TRBJ1-1; weak D call: TRBD1 (5 bases). Sequencing used peripheral blood. The clonotype comes from a woman aged 55-75 years with acute or convalescent COVID-19. CDR3 sequence reads: CASSFTRANTEAFF. The CDR3 DNA reads TGTGCCAGTAGTTTTACCAGGGCGAACACTGAAGCTTTCTTT.